This T cell receptor beta chain was recovered during a study of human T cells and chemical hapten exposure. One entry per CDR3 protein results from TCRdb running MiXCR on the RACE reads. Of tens of thousands of distinct CDR3 sequences in the sample, 7.5% to 10% were seen once. Many counts were recorded for this clonotype. The CDR3 is made up of 12 amino acids. Trimming pared 6 bases from V and 3 bases from J, leaving 9 bases between. Time point: patch test 2, 6 weeks after DPC sensitization. Described treatment: therapeutic diphenylcyclopropenone sensitization with weekly scalp DPC. The sequenced sample was whole blood, obtained in connection with sensitization to the hapten diphenylcyclopropenone (DPC). V and J are TRBV12-3 or TRBV12-4 and TRBJ2-7; possibly TRBD1 or TRBD2 for D (5 bases each). The origin of this receptor is a woman in her 50s with alopecia areata. Some clones in this sample may be carry-over from other donors' samples. CDR3 sequence (DNA): TGTGCCAGCAGCCTGGGGGACTACGAGCAGTACTTC. Translation gives CASSLGDYEQYF.